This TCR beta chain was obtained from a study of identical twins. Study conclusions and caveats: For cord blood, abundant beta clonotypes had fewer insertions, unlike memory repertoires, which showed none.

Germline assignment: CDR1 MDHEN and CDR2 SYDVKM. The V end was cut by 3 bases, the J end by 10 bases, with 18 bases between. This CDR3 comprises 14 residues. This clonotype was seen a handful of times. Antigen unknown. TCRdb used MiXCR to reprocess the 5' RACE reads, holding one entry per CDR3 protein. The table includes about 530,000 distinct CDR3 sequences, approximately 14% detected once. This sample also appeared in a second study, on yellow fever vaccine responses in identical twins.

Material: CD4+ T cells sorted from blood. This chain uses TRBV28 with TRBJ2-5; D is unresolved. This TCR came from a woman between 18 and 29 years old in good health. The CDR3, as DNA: TGTGCCAGCAGTTTTAGTATCGGATTAGTGGTCCAGTACTTC. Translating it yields CASSFSIGLVVQYF.